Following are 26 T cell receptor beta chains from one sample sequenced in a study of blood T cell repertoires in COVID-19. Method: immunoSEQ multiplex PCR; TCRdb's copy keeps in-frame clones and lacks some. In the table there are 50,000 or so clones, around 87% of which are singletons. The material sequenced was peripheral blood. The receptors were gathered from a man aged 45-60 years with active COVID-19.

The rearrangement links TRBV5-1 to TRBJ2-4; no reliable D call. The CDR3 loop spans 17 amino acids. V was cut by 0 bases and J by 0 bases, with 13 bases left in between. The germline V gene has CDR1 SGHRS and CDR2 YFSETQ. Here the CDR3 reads CASSLVGRVEAKNIQYF. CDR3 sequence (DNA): TGCGCCAGCAGCTTGGTCGGCCGGGTAGAAGCCAAAAACATTCAGTACTTC. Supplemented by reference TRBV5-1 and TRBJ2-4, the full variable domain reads KAGVTQTPRYLIKTRGQQVTLSCSPISGHRSVSWYQQTPGQGLQFLFEYFSETQRNKGNFPGRFSGRQFSNSRSEMNVSTLELGDSALYLCASSLVGRVEAKNIQYFGAGTRLSVL.

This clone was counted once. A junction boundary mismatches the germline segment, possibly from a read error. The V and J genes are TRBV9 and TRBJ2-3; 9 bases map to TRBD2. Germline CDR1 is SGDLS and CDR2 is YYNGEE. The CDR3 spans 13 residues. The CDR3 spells CASSVPSGDTQYF. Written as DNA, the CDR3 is TGTGCCAGCAGCGTACCTAGCGGGGATACGCAATATTTT.

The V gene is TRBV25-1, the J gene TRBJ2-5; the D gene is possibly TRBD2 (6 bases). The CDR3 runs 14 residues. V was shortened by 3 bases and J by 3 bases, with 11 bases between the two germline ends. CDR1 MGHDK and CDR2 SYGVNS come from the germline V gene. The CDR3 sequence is CASSETSAKETQYF. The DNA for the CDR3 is TGTGCCAGCAGTGAGACTAGTGCTAAAGAGACCCAGTACTTC.

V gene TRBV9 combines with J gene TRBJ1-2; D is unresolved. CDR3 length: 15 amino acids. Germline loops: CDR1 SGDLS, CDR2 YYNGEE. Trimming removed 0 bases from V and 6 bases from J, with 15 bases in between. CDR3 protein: CASSVGLFSEDGYTF. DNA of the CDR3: TGTGCCAGCAGCGTAGGACTCTTCAGCGAAGATGGCTACACCTTC.

The CDR3 DNA follows: TGCGCCAGCAGCCAGCTGGGAGGGGGGGCCCCCTACGAGCAGTACTTC. This codes for CASSQLGGGAPYEQYF. The chain is built from TRBV5-1 and TRBJ2-7, with D tentatively TRBD2 (7 bases). V was cut by 4 bases and J by 2 bases, with 19 bases left in between. Germline V gene lookup returns CDR1 SGHRS and CDR2 YFSETQ. This CDR3 has 16 amino acids.

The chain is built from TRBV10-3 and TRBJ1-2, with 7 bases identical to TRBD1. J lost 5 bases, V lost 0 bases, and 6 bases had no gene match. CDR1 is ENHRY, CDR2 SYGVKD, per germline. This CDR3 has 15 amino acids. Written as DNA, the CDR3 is TGTGCCATCAGTGAGTCCTCGGGACAGACATATGGCTACACCTTC. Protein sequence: CAISESSGQTYGYTF.

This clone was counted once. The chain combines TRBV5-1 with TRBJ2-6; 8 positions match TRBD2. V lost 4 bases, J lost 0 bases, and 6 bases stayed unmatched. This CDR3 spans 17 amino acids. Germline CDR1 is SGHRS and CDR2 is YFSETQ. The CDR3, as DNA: TGCGCCAGCAGCGGAGGACTAGCAGGCTCTGGGGCCAACGTCCTGACTTTC. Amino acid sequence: CASSGGLAGSGANVLTF.

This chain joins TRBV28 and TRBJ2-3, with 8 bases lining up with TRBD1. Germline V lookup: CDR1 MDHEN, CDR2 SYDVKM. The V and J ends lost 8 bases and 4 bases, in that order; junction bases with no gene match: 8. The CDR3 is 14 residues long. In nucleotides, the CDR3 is TGTGCCAGCGGAACACAGGGGGACGCAGATACGCAGTATTTT. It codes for CASGTQGDADTQYF.

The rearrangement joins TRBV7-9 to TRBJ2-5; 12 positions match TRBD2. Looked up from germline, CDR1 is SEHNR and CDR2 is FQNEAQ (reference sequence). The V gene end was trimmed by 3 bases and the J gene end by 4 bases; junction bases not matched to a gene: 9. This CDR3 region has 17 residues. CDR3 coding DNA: TGTGCCAGCAGCTTCCCGACTAGCGGGAGTGTTGGAGAGACCCAGTACTTC. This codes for CASSFPTSGSVGETQYF.

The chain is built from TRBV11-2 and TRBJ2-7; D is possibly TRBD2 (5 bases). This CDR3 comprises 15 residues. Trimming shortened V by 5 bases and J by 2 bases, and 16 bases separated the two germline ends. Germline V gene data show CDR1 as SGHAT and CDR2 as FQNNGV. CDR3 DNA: TGTGCCAGCAGCAGTATTCGGGAAAGGGCCTACGAGCAGTACTTC. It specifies CASSSIRERAYEQYF.

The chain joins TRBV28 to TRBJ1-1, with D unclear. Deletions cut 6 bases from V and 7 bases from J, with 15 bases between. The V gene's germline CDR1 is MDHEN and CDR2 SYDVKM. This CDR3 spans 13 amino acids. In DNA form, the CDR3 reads TGTGCCAGCAGCGTAAAGGGCCGGGGTGAAGCTTTCTTT. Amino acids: CASSVKGRGEAFF.

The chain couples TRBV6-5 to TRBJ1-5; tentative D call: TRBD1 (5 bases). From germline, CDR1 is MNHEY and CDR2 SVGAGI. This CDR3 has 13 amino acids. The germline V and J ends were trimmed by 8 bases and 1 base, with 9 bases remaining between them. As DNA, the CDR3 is TGTGCCAGCGACAGCTTAAGCAATCAGCCCCAGCATTTT. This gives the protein CASDSLSNQPQHF.

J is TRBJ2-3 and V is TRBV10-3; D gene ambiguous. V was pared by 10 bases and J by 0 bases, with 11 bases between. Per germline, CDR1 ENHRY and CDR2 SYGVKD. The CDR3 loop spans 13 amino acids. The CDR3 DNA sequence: TGTGCCACCAACTTGCCCAGCACAGATACGCAGTATTTT. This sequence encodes CATNLPSTDTQYF.

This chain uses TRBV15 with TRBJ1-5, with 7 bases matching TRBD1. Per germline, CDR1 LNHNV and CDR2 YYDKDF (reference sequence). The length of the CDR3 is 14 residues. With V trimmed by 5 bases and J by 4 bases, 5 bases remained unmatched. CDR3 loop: CATSEGAQNQPQHF. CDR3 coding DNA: TGTGCCACCAGCGAGGGGGCCCAGAATCAGCCCCAGCATTTT.

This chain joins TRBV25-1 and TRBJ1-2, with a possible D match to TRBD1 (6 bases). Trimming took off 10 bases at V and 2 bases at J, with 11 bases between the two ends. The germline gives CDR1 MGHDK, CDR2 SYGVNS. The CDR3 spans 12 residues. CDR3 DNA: TGTGCCACCAAGGACAGCAACTATGGCTACACCTTC. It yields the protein CATKDSNYGYTF.

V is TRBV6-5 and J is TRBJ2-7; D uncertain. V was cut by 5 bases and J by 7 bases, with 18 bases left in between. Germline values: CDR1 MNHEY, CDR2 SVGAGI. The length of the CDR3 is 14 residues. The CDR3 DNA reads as TGTGCCAGCAGTAAAAACCCCCATGACACAGAGCAGTACTTC. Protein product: CASSKNPHDTEQYF.

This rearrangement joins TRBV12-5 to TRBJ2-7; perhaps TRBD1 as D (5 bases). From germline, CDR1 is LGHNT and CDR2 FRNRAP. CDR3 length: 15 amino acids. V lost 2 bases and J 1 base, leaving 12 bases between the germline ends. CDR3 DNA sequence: TGTGCTAGTGGTTTGAGGGGCGACACATCCTACGAGCAGTACTTC. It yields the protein CASGLRGDTSYEQYF. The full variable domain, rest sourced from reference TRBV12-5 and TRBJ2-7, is DARVTQTPRHKVTEMGQEVTMRCQPILGHNTVFWYRQTMMQGLELLAYFRNRAPLDDSGMPKDRFSAEMPDATLATLKIQPSEPRDSAVYFCASGLRGDTSYEQYFGPGTRLTVT.

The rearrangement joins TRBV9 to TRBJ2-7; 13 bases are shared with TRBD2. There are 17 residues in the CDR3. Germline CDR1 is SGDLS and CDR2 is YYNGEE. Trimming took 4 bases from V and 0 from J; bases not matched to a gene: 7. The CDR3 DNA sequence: TGTGCCAGCAGCCCCCGGGGACTAGCGGGATCCTCCTACGAGCAGTACTTC. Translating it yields CASSPRGLAGSSYEQYF.

The CDR3 bases are TGTGCCAGTAGTATCTCCGGGACAGGGTTTGGTCAGCCCCAGCATTTT. This encodes CASSISGTGFGQPQHF. This chain joins TRBV19 and TRBJ1-5; 9 bases match TRBD1. The germline V gene encodes CDR1 LNHDA and CDR2 SQIVND (reference sequence). The CDR3 consists of 16 residues. Trimming cost V 3 bases and J 6 bases; bases outside gene matches: 9.

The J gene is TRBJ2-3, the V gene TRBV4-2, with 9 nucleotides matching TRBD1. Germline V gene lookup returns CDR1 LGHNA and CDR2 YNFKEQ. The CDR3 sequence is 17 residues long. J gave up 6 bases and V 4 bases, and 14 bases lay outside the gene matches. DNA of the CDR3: TGTGCCAGCAGCCCCCTGGCTAGGGGACAGGGAGGGGATACGCAGTATTTT. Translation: CASSPLARGQGGDTQYF.

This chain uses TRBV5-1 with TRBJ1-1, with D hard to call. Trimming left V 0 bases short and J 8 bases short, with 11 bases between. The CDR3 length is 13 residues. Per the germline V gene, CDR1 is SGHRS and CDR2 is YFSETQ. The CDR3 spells CASSLEVLAEAFF. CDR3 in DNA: TGCGCCAGCAGCTTGGAAGTTTTGGCCGAAGCTTTCTTT.

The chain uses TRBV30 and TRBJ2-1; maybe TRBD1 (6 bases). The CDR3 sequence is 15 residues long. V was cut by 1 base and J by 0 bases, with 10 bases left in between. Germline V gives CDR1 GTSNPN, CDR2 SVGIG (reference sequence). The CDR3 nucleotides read TGTGCCTGGAGTGGGACAGTTAGCTCCTACAATGAGCAGTTCTTC. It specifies CAWSGTVSSYNEQFF.

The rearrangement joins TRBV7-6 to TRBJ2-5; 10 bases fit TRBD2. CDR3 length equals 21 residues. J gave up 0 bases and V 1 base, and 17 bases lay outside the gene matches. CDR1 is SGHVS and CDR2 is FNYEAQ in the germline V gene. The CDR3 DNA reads TGTGCCAGCAGCTTAGGGGCTCCCAAGCTAGCGGGGGCCTCGTACCAAGAGACCCAGTACTTC. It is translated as CASSLGAPKLAGASYQETQYF.

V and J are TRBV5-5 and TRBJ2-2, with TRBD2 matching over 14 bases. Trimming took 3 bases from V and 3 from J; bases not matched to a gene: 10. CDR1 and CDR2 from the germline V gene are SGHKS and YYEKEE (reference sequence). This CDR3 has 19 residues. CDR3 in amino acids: CASSSRTSGGPEDTGELFF. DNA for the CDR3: TGTGCCAGCAGCTCTAGGACTAGCGGGGGGCCGGAGGACACCGGGGAGCTGTTTTTT.

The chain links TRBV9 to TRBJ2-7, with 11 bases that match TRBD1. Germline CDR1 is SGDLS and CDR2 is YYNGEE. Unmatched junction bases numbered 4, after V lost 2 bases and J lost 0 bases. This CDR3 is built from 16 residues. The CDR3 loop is CASSVGGTGGSYEQYF. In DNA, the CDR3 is TGTGCCAGCAGCGTGGGAGGGACAGGGGGCTCCTACGAGCAGTACTTC.

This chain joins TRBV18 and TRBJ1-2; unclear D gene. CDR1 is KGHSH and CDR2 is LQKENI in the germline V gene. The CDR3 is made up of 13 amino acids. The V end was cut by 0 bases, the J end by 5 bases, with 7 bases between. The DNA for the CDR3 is TGTGCCAGCTCACCACCCAGCGGGTATGGCTACACCTTC. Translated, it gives CASSPPSGYGYTF.